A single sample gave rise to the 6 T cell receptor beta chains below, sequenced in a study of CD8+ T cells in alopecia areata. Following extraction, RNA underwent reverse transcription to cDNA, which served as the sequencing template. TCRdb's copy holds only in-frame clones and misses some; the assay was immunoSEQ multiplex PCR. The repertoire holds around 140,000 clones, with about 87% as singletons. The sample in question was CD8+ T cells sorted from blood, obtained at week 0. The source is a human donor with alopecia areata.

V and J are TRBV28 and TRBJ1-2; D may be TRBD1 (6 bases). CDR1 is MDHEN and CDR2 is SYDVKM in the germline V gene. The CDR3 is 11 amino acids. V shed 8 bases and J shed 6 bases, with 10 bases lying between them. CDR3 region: CASENRDGYTF. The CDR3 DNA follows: TGTGCCAGCGAGAACAGGGATGGCTACACCTTC.

CDR3 sequence reads: CASSSGGEIKNEQFF. CDR3 DNA sequence: TGTGCCAGCTCTTCCGGGGGCGAGATTAAGAATGAGCAGTTCTTC. The chain carries TRBV18 and TRBJ2-1; either TRBD1 or TRBD2 may fit D (6 bases each). This CDR3 has 15 residues. Trimming left V 6 bases short and J 7 bases short, with 19 bases between. CDR1 is KGHSH, CDR2 LQKENI, per germline. The complete variable domain, with remaining parts taken from reference TRBV18 and TRBJ2-1, reads NAGVMQNPRHLVRRRGQEARLRCSPMKGHSHVYWYRQLPEEGLKFMVYLQKENIIDESGMPKERFSAEFPKEGPSILRIQQVVRGDSAAYFCASSSGGEIKNEQFFGPGTRLTVL.

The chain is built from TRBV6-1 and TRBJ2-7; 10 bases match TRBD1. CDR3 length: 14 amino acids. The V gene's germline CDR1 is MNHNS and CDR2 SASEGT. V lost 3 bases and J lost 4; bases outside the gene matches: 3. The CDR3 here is CASSEGQGFYEQYF. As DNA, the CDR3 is TGTGCCAGCAGTGAGGGACAGGGGTTTTACGAGCAGTACTTC.

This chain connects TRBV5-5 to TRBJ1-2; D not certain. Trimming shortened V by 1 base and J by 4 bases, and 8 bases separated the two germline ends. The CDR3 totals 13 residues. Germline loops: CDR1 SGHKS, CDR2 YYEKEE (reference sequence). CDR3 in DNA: TGTGCCAGCAGCTTGATCCTCCGCTATGGCTACACCTTC. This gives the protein CASSLILRYGYTF. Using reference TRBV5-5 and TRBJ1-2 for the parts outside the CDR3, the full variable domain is DAGVTQSPTHLIKTRGQQVTLRCSPISGHKSVSWYQQVLGQGPQFIFQYYEKEERGRGNFPDRFSARQFPNYSSELNVNALLLGDSALYLCASSLILRYGYTFGSGTRLTVV.

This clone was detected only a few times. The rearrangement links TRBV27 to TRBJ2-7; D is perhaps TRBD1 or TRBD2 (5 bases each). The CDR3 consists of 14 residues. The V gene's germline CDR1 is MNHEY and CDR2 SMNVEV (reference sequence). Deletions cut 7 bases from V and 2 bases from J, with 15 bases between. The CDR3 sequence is CASKEADTTYEQYF. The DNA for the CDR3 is TGTGCCAGCAAGGAAGCGGACACTACCTACGAGCAGTACTTC.

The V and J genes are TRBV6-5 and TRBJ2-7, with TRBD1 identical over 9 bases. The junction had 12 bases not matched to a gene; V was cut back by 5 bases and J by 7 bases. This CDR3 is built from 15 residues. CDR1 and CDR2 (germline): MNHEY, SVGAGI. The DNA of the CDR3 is TGTGCCAGCAGTCCGGGGACAGGGCCTTTCTGGGAGCAGTACTTC. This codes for CASSPGTGPFWEQYF.